One sample yielded the 17 T cell receptor beta chains listed below, sequenced in a study of shared clonotypes between healthy human individuals. Some clones are missing from TCRdb's copy, which holds only in-frame ones; the method was immunoSEQ multiplex PCR. The table shows approximately 1.5 million clones, with approximately 98.5% occurring only once. Specimen: naive CD4+ T cells sorted from blood. Subset here: CD45RA+ positively selected. These receptors originate from a man aged 30 to 39 in good health.

This clone was counted a single time. The chain combines TRBV5-4 with TRBJ2-7; weak D call: TRBD1 (6 bases). The CDR3 contains 13 residues. Germline V lookup: CDR1 SGHNT, CDR2 YYREEE (reference sequence). With 4 bases removed from V and 2 bases from J, the gap between germline ends came to 10 bases. CDR3 amino acids: CASSVGQTYEQYF. The CDR3 nucleotides read TGTGCCAGCAGCGTTGGACAGACCTACGAGCAGTACTTC.

The chain employs TRBV11-2 and TRBJ2-2; 8 bases fit TRBD2. V was clipped by 1 base and J by 4 bases; unmatched bases: 8. The CDR3 contains 17 residues. Germline CDR1 SGHAT, CDR2 FQNNGV. CDR3 DNA sequence: TGTGCCAGCAGCTTAGTGATATCGGGAGGGCCCACCGGGGAGCTGTTTTTT. Its translation: CASSLVISGGPTGELFF.

The rearrangement uses TRBV29-1 and TRBJ1-2; D might be TRBD1 (6 bases). Germline V lookup: CDR1 SQVTM, CDR2 ANQGSEA. The CDR3 has 15 residues. With 5 bases removed from V and 5 bases from J, the gap between germline ends came to 21 bases. CDR3 region: CSVFPRSTGTYGYTF. In DNA form, the CDR3 reads TGCAGCGTTTTTCCCCGGAGTACAGGGACGTATGGCTACACCTTC.

This clone was observed a single time. The gene calls are TRBV7-2 and TRBJ1-4; D is unclear. Trimming stripped 2 bases from V and 2 bases from J, with 12 bases between. This CDR3 is built from 16 residues. Per the germline V gene, CDR1 is SGHTA and CDR2 is FQGNSA. CDR3 protein: CASSLYRPGTNEKLFF. The CDR3 bases are TGTGCCAGCAGCTTATATAGGCCAGGCACTAATGAAAAACTGTTTTTT.

CDR3 region: CASSLQENEKLFF. The CDR3 bases are TGTGCCAGCAGTTTACAGGAAAATGAAAAACTGTTTTTT. J is TRBJ1-4 and V is TRBV21-1; the table's D gene call, TRBD1, was not cross checked with the DNA. TRBV21-1 is a pseudogene segment. The CDR3 is 13 residues long.

This chain joins TRBV25-1 and TRBJ2-5; maybe TRBD2 (6 bases). The germline gives CDR1 MGHDK, CDR2 SYGVNS. The V end lost 10 bases, the J end lost 5 bases, and 14 bases lay between the germline ends. This CDR3 comprises 12 residues. The CDR3 protein is CATGPGLETQYF. The CDR3 region has the DNA TGTGCCACCGGACCGGGACTGGAGACCCAGTACTTC.

This sequence joins TRBV5-1 and TRBJ1-1, with 8 bases identical to TRBD1. Germline V gives CDR1 SGHRS, CDR2 YFSETQ. V shed 0 bases, J shed 5 bases, and the junction held 9 bases outside the gene matches. This CDR3 has 16 amino acids. CDR3: CASSLGPGGTRTEAFF. DNA for the CDR3: TGCGCCAGCAGCTTGGGCCCAGGGGGCACGAGGACTGAAGCTTTCTTT.

The rearrangement links TRBV28 to TRBJ2-7, with 9 nucleotides matching TRBD1. The J segment lost 1 base and the V segment lost 5 bases, leaving 6 bases of the junction unmatched. CDR1 and CDR2 from the germline V gene are MDHEN and SYDVKM. CDR3 size: 15 residues. In nucleotides, the CDR3 is TGTGCCAGCAGTACAGGGGGCGCAGGGTCCTACGAGCAGTACTTC. This codes for CASSTGGAGSYEQYF.

This chain connects TRBV18 to TRBJ1-5; TRBD1 agrees at 8 bases. The CDR3 totals 16 residues. The V gene's germline CDR1 is KGHSH and CDR2 LQKENI. Trimming cost V 2 bases and J 2 bases; bases outside gene matches: 5. The CDR3 coding sequence is TGTGCCAGCTCACCAGACCCGGGACAGGGCAATCAGCCCCAGCATTTT. Translating it yields CASSPDPGQGNQPQHF.

The gene calls are TRBV6-5 and TRBJ1-4; 7 bases are a match to TRBD1. The V segment lost 2 bases and the J segment 7 bases; nucleotides outside the gene matches: 7. Germline values: CDR1 MNHEY, CDR2 SVGAGI. The CDR3 is 15 residues long. CDR3 sequence reads: CASSYLDREGEKLFF. In nucleotides, the CDR3 is TGTGCCAGCAGTTACCTCGACAGGGAGGGTGAAAAACTGTTTTTT.

J is TRBJ1-5 and V is TRBV30; D gene uncertain. V lost 1 base and J lost 7, with 8 bases in between. Germline CDR1 GTSNPN, CDR2 SVGIG (reference sequence). The CDR3 extends over 12 amino acids. This CDR3 is CAWSAGMQPQHF. DNA for the CDR3: TGTGCCTGGAGTGCGGGCATGCAGCCCCAGCATTTT.

The chain carries TRBV9 and TRBJ1-4, with D possibly TRBD1 on 6 matching bases. The germline gives CDR1 SGDLS, CDR2 YYNGEE. Trimming pared 0 bases from V and 3 bases from J, leaving 9 bases between. CDR3 length: 15 amino acids. CDR3 sequence reads: CASSVGGLPNEKLFF. The CDR3 DNA reads TGTGCCAGCAGCGTAGGGGGGCTTCCTAATGAAAAACTGTTTTTT. Together with reference TRBV9 and TRBJ1-4, the CDR3 gives the full variable domain: DSGVTQTPKHLITATGQRVTLRCSPRSGDLSVYWYQQSLDQGLQFLIQYYNGEERAKGNILERFSAQQFPDLHSELNLSSLELGDSALYFCASSVGGLPNEKLFFGSGTQLSVL.

J is TRBJ2-3 and V is TRBV10-3, with 11 bases matching TRBD1. The germline gives CDR1 ENHRY, CDR2 SYGVKD. This CDR3 has 14 amino acids. Trimming removed 6 bases from V and 4 bases from J; junction bases left unmatched: 3. The CDR3, as DNA: TGTGCCATCAGGGGGGACAGGGGGTCAGATACGCAGTATTTT. Amino acid sequence: CAIRGDRGSDTQYF.

The chain couples TRBV18 to TRBJ2-1; no definite D call. From germline, CDR1 is KGHSH and CDR2 LQKENI. This CDR3 spans 15 amino acids. The V end lost 3 bases, the J end lost 5 bases, and 14 bases lay between the germline ends. CDR3 in amino acids: CASSPIIGPDNEQFF. CDR3 in DNA: TGTGCCAGCTCACCGATCATCGGCCCCGACAATGAGCAGTTCTTC.

This clone was recorded once. The chain uses TRBV14 and TRBJ2-2; D remains ambiguous. The CDR3 consists of 17 residues. The V gene lost 0 bases and the J gene lost 2 bases, with 13 bases spanning the gap. Germline V gene data show CDR1 as SGHDN and CDR2 as FVKESK. CDR3 amino acids: CASSQEGFRLNTGELFF. The DNA of the CDR3 is TGTGCCAGCAGCCAAGAGGGGTTCAGATTAAACACCGGGGAGCTGTTTTTT.

The chain carries TRBV28 and TRBJ2-1; D call uncertain. Per germline, CDR1 MDHEN and CDR2 SYDVKM. The CDR3 is 15 residues long. Trimming took off 7 bases at V and 6 bases at J, with 19 bases between the two ends. This CDR3 is CASTLHLSVTNEQFF. CDR3 sequence (DNA): TGTGCCAGCACCCTCCACCTATCCGTAACCAATGAGCAGTTCTTC.

This clone was counted a single time. This chain joins TRBV29-1 and TRBJ2-1; the D gene could be TRBD1 or TRBD2 (5 bases each). The CDR3 loop spans 11 amino acids. V dropped 4 bases and J dropped 8 bases, with 9 bases sitting between them. Germline assignment: CDR1 SQVTM and CDR2 ANQGSEA. CDR3 amino acids: CSVAVGDEQFF. CDR3 in DNA: TGCAGCGTTGCGGTGGGGGATGAGCAGTTCTTC.